The TCR beta chain under discussion was sequenced for a study of blood T cell repertoires in COVID-19. Whole-study context: The United States, Italy and Spain provided the acute and convalescent COVID-19 samples. PBMCs, B-cell-depleted T cells, or T cells provided the cDNA or gDNA that made up the material.

The CDR3 runs to 12 residues. CDR1 is SGHTS, CDR2 YDEGEE, per germline. Trimming pared 4 bases from V and 5 bases from J, leaving 10 bases between. In the original analysis: By means of reference gene primer amplification, nucleated cell counts were estimated. The protocol was immunoSEQ multiplex PCR, while the TCRdb copy is restricted to in-frame clones and leaves out a portion. From that table come the V and J calls and clone size; the DNA was used to work out D and trimming. The sample shows about 110,000 clones, 88% of them seen only once. The chain recombines TRBV5-8 with TRBJ2-7, with D possibly TRBD2 on 5 matching bases. The source of this sequence is a human donor in a cohort sampled during active COVID-19. The sample was peripheral blood. CDR3 bases: TGTGCCAGCAGCGCGGTGAGGGACGAGCAGTACTTC. Protein sequence: CASSAVRDEQYF. Supplemented by reference TRBV5-8 and TRBJ2-7, the full variable domain reads EAGVTQSPTHLIKTRGQQATLRCSPISGHTSVYWYQQALGLGLQFLLWYDEGEERNRGNFPPRFSGRQFPNYSSELNVNALELEDSALYLCASSAVRDEQYFGPGTRLTVT.